Listed here is a single T cell receptor beta chain. Its antigen is as yet unknown. Germline V gene sequence: CDR1 LNHNV, CDR2 YYDKDF (reference sequence). CDR3 length: 18 residues. V was trimmed by 0 bases and J by 3 bases, leaving 15 bases between them. The record originates from a study of OX40 agonist ivuxolimab in advanced cancers. Findings and limits, study-wide: Among patients with partial responses at 0.1-3.0 mg/kg, clonal expansion was among the lowest. Expanded clones tended on average to be more numerous among CD8+ T cells than CD4+.

Libraries were prepared by immunoSEQ multiplex PCR; TCRdb keeps only in-frame clonotypes and omits some of them. The table has about 79,000 clones, 75% to 95% seen once. The genes are TRBV15 and TRBJ2-6, with D possibly matching TRBD1 (5 bases). The starting material was CD4+ or CD8+ T cells sorted from blood, obtained in a trial of the OX40 agonist ivuxolimab. The source of this sequence is an adult with an advanced solid tumor such as melanoma, head and neck, liver or kidney cancer. The CDR3, as DNA: TGTGCCACCAGCAGAGACAGGGCCGCTGTTGGTGGGGCCAACGTCCTGACTTTC. Its protein product is CATSRDRAAVGGANVLTF.